This is a list of T cell receptor beta chains from one sample in a study of T cells in Graves' hyperthyroidism and ophthalmopathy. From the multiplex PCR reads, TCRdb called clonotypes with MiXCR, one entry per CDR3 protein. The data show about 680,000 distinct CDR3 sequences, around a third seen once. Sequencing was done on a sample of blood. The receptor source for this set is a woman between 40 and 55 years old with Graves' hyperthyroidism. Each CDR3 is given without its conserved first and last residue. The D gene is left open where the match is weak. Not every row has a clone size; where given, it reads once, few, many or a size class.

size,J,V,D,CDR3
NA,TRBJ2-7,TRBV7-1,TRBD1,ASSSPIMTGRKEQY
NA,TRBJ2-7,TRBV10-3,TRBD1,AISGSGTAFYEQY
NA,TRBJ1-1,TRBV12-3/TRBV12-4,NA,ASSLADNWNTEAF
NA,TRBJ2-2,TRBV6-1,NA,ASSAMDSNTGELF
NA,TRBJ1-1,TRBV6-5,TRBD1,ASSPSPRGSEAF
NA,TRBJ2-5,TRBV29-1,TRBD1,SRDRGSVTQY
NA,TRBJ1-1,TRBV20-1,NA,SAWSGQGTEAF
few,TRBJ1-5,TRBV2,NA,ASSPRDLTIYQPQH
NA,TRBJ1-6,TRBV7-2,NA,ASSFLSGTRSPLH
few,TRBJ1-1,TRBV20-1,TRBD1,SGGQGASEAF
few,TRBJ2-7,TRBV20-1,NA,SATSETYEQY
NA,TRBJ1-4,TRBV12-3/TRBV12-4,NA,ASSHARGALENEKLF
few,TRBJ2-2,TRBV12-3/TRBV12-4,NA,ASSSGYDTGELF
NA,TRBJ2-2,TRBV12-3/TRBV12-4,NA,ASKSPQRTGELF
many,TRBJ1-3,TRBV7-2,TRBD1,ASSFKGANTIY
few,TRBJ1-5,TRBV7-9,TRBD1,ASSSDRVEPQH